What follows describes a single TCR beta chain. Antigen specificity is unknown. CDR1 and CDR2 from the germline V gene are DFQATT and SNEGSKA (reference sequence). The CDR3 is 13 residues long. Deletions cut 6 bases from V and 2 bases from J, with 14 bases between. The use of previously described methods and listed TCR primers produced the bulk TCR libraries. MiXCR, applied by TCRdb to the PCR reads, yields one record per CDR3 protein. This table holds hundreds of thousands of distinct CDR3 sequences, roughly 24% found once. The data were obtained in a study of molecular identifiers for immune sequencing clone quantification. Broader study findings: Over 99% of effector molecules, but under 1% in naive cells, were held by clones with more than 20 RNA copies.

Libraries from naive CD8 cells were generated from about 20,000 to 1,000,000 sorted cells (with 10%, 30% or 50% RNA). Naive CD8 T cells, phenotype CD8+CD4-CCR7+CD45RA+, were sorted. The TCR originated in a human donor in good health. Some libraries in this study had Jurkat cell RNA spiked in. V usage is TRBV20-1 and J usage is TRBJ2-7, with D possibly TRBD2 on 6 matching bases. Sequencing was carried out using naive CD8+ T cells from blood, with Jurkat cell RNA spiked in. Subset in this sample: FACS-sorted CD8+CD4-CCR7+CD45RA+ naive T cells. In nucleotides, the CDR3 is TGCAGTGCACACGGACTACGGACCTACGAGCAGTACTTC. Residues: CSAHGLRTYEQYF.